Detailed here is one T cell receptor beta chain. Its target is unknown. The data originate from a study of blood T cells in healthy people across ages. J was trimmed by 7 bases and V by 6 bases; bases with no gene match: 10. CDR3 length equals 15 residues. The germline V gene has CDR1 MNHEY and CDR2 SVGAGI. There were at least 5.5 micrograms of total RNA extracted from every sample. The use of a sample-barcoded 5' primer and a J-beta primer mix characterized a second PCR of roughly 7 to 11 cycles. TCRdb reprocessed the 5' RACE reads via MiXCR and lists one record per CDR3 protein. Among 780,000 or so distinct CDR3 sequences listed, about 48% were seen once. General study points: In older individuals, TCR beta diversity per million T cells was lower, falling roughly linearly with age. No conclusive comparison of naive versus antigen-experienced cells was possible with unsorted PBMCs. There was a strong correlation between TCR beta diversity and naive T cell percentage.

The sequenced material came from blood. The source is a man at least 80 years old in good health. The chain couples TRBV6-5 to TRBJ2-1; 9 positions match TRBD1. The CDR3 coding sequence is TGTGCCAGCAGCCCGATACCGGGACAGGGTAATGAGCAGTTCTTC. Translation gives CASSPIPGQGNEQFF.